This T cell receptor beta chain originates from a study of T cells after yellow fever vaccination. Study-wide background: SMART-Seq v4 Ultra Low Input handled preparation of low-cell-number fractions.

The V end lost 0 bases, the J end lost 8 bases, and 8 bases lay between the germline ends. The germline V gene encodes CDR1 SGHNT and CDR2 YYREEE (reference sequence). CDR3 length: 12 residues. MiXCR, run by TCRdb on the 5' RACE reads, gives a single entry per CDR3 protein. Of 600,000 to 750,000 distinct CDR3 sequences in the sample, 9% to 15% were seen once. Specimen: PBMCs, collected on the day of the yellow fever booster vaccination. V and J are TRBV5-4 and TRBJ1-1; D is ambiguous. The clonotype comes from a man aged 25 to 40 who received the YFV17D yellow fever vaccine. In DNA, the CDR3 is TGTGCCAGCAGCTTGGTAGAGCAGGAAGCTTTCTTT. Protein product: CASSLVEQEAFF.